The entry that follows covers one T cell receptor beta chain sequence. The record originates from a study of patients and donors after allogeneic stem cell transplantation. The CDR3 totals 15 residues. Trimming pared 1 base from V and 0 bases from J, leaving 9 bases between. CDR1 is SGHRS, CDR2 YFSETQ, per germline. TCRdb reprocessed the RT-PCR reads with MiXCR, giving one entry per CDR3 protein. Of hundreds of thousands of distinct CDR3 sequences in the sample, over 30% are singletons; the top ten hold under 14%. The chain employs TRBV5-1 and TRBJ2-3; no clear D. Specimen: blood, either unsorted or a sorted T cell fraction (not recorded which). The TCR originated in a human donor who was either an allogeneic HSCT recipient or a stem cell or donor lymphocyte infusion donor (not recorded which). It is not recorded whose cells these are; they may come from a transplant donor. CDR3 sequence reads: CASSLIEDSTDTQYF. The CDR3 nucleotides are TGCGCCAGCAGCTTGATAGAGGATAGCACAGATACGCAGTATTTT. Filled out from reference TRBV5-1 and TRBJ2-3, the complete variable domain reads KAGVTQTPRYLIKTRGQQVTLSCSPISGHRSVSWYQQTPGQGLQFLFEYFSETQRNKGNFPGRFSGRQFSNSRSEMNVSTLELGDSALYLCASSLIEDSTDTQYFGPGTRLTVL.